This TCR beta chain stems from a study of coeliac disease. Only a few counts were recorded for this clone. Its antigen is not identified. V lost 3 bases and J lost 0; bases outside the gene matches: 2. CDR1 and CDR2 from the germline V gene are LNHDA and SQIVND (reference sequence). CDR3 size: 15 residues. Regarding the study as a whole: TRB repertoires were largely private, with most amino acid sequences found in only one sample.

Data came from immunoSEQ multiplex PCR; TCRdb stores just in-frame clones and leaves some out. The table records almost 5,500 clones, roughly 58% of them present only once. This TCR came from a woman aged 25 to 39 with active celiac disease. This chain links TRBV19 with TRBJ2-3, with 8 bases aligning to TRBD2. Input material: intraepithelial lymphocytes from the gut. The CDR3 reads CASSISGTSTDTQYF. The CDR3 bases are TGTGCCAGTAGTATTAGCGGGACCAGCACAGATACGCAGTATTTT.